The clone carrying this T cell receptor (beta chain) was seen more than once but under ten times. The V gene lost 3 bases and the J gene lost 4 bases, with 6 bases spanning the gap. Germline-derived CDR1 and CDR2 are SNHLY and FYNNEI. The CDR3 has 12 amino acids. Authors' data handling: The authors estimated nucleated cell counts from reference gene primer amplification. Profiled with immunoSEQ multiplex PCR; TCRdb holds only in-frame clones, not every one. D and trimming were read from the DNA, whereas the V and J calls and clone size are those reported in that table. The table includes tens of thousands of clones, roughly 80% detected once. This specimen belongs to a study of blood T cell repertoires in COVID-19. Study background: The samples span acute and convalescent COVID-19 from the United States, Italy and Spain. Sample material is recorded as cDNA or gDNA derived from T cells, B-cell-depleted T cells, or PBMCs.

The sequenced material came from peripheral blood. This clonotype was sampled from a man aged 55-75 years with active or convalescent COVID-19. The V and J genes are TRBV2 and TRBJ1-2; D gene ambiguous. Here the CDR3 reads CASSEGPYGYTF. The CDR3 bases are TGTGCCAGCAGTGAGGGCCCCTATGGCTACACCTTC.